A selection of T cell receptor beta chains follows, all from one sample in a study of identical twins. TCRdb reanalysed the 5' RACE reads using MiXCR and keeps one entry per CDR3 protein. The sample has 450,000 or so distinct CDR3 sequences, approximately 24% seen once. Separately, the same data were catalogued under a study of T cells expressing NK-cell markers.

Sequencing was carried out using CD4+ T cells sorted from blood. These receptor sequences come from a woman aged 18-30 years in good health. Both conserved end residues are part of each CDR3. A D gene is named only where the DNA matches it firmly. Expanded clones are given a class, and other clones once, few, many or no size at all.

J: TRBJ2-7
size: NA
V: TRBV7-2
D: TRBD2
DNA: TGTGCCAGCAGCAACCAAGCGGGAGGGGTCTACGAGCAGTACTTC
CDR3: CASSNQAGGVYEQYF

J: TRBJ1-2
size: NA
V: TRBV6-1
D: TRBD1
DNA: TGTGCCAGCAGGGGGACAGGGGGTCGCTATGGCTACACCTTC
CDR3: CASRGTGGRYGYTF

J: TRBJ1-2
size: NA
V: TRBV3-1
D: NA
DNA: TGTGCCAGCAGCCAAGATGACAGGCGCTACACCTTC
CDR3: CASSQDDRRYTF

J: TRBJ2-5
size: few
V: TRBV5-1
D: NA
DNA: TGCGCCAGCAGCTTCCACATTGGACAAGAGACCCAGTACTTC
CDR3: CASSFHIGQETQYF

J: TRBJ2-2
size: NA
V: TRBV12-3/TRBV12-4
D: TRBD1
DNA: TGTGCCAGCAGATACGGGACAGGGGGCTATGGTACCGGGGAGCTGTTTTTT
CDR3: CASRYGTGGYGTGELFF

J: TRBJ2-7
size: NA
V: TRBV20-1
D: NA
DNA: TGCAGTGCTAGAGGGTCAGGGTTAGGTGAGCAGTACTTC
CDR3: CSARGSGLGEQYF

J: TRBJ2-3
size: NA
V: TRBV6-1
D: NA
DNA: TGTGCCAGCCATGACAGGACTAGCACAGATACGCAGTATTTT
CDR3: CASHDRTSTDTQYF

J: TRBJ1-1
size: few
V: TRBV30
D: NA
DNA: TGTGCCTGGAGCCGGCCTGCTGAAGCTTTCTTT
CDR3: CAWSRPAEAFF

J: TRBJ2-1
size: once
V: TRBV3-1
D: NA
DNA: TGTGCCAGCAGCCCTCGCCCACTCGAGGTCAATGAGCAGTTCTTC
CDR3: CASSPRPLEVNEQFF

J: TRBJ2-7
size: NA
V: TRBV6-2/TRBV6-3
D: TRBD1
DNA: TGTGCCAGCGTCAATTACAGGGGCTACGAGCAGTACTTC
CDR3: CASVNYRGYEQYF

J: TRBJ2-1
size: NA
V: TRBV11-2
D: TRBD2
DNA: TGTGCCAGCAGCCCGGCCGGGACTAGCGGGGTTTCCTACAATGAGCAGTTCTTC
CDR3: CASSPAGTSGVSYNEQFF

J: TRBJ1-1
size: few
V: TRBV16
D: NA
DNA: TGTGCCAGCAGCCAATCGCGGTTGAACACTGAAGCTTTCTTT
CDR3: CASSQSRLNTEAFF

J: TRBJ2-2
size: NA
V: TRBV6-2/TRBV6-3
D: NA
DNA: TGTGCCAGCAGTCTCAACATGCAAGGGGAGCTGTTTTTT
CDR3: CASSLNMQGELFF

J: TRBJ1-4
size: NA
V: TRBV10-3
D: NA
DNA: TGTGCCATCACCGGGCAGCCGAATGAAAAACTGTTTTTT
CDR3: CAITGQPNEKLFF

J: TRBJ1-2
size: NA
V: TRBV7-9
D: TRBD1
DNA: TGTGCCAGCAGCTTACCCCCTTTGACAGGGAACTATGGCTACACCTTC
CDR3: CASSLPPLTGNYGYTF

J: TRBJ2-3
size: NA
V: TRBV29-1
D: TRBD2
DNA: TGCTGCGGGGGTTACGGCACAGATACGCAGTATTTT
CDR3: CCGGYGTDTQYF

J: TRBJ2-1
size: NA
V: TRBV20-1
D: NA
DNA: TGCAGTGCTAGAGATCAGTATGAGCAGTTCTTC
CDR3: CSARDQYEQFF

J: TRBJ1-5
size: NA
V: TRBV12-3/TRBV12-4
D: NA
DNA: TGTGCCAGCAGTTTAAGGAGTAGCAATCAGCCCCAGCATTTT
CDR3: CASSLRSSNQPQHF

J: TRBJ2-1
size: many
V: TRBV24-1
D: NA
DNA: TGTGCCACCAGTGGTTCGGACAATGAGCAGTTCTTC
CDR3: CATSGSDNEQFF

J: TRBJ2-7
size: few
V: TRBV12-3/TRBV12-4
D: TRBD1
DNA: TGTGCCAGCAGGAAAGGGACAGCTCAGGACTTC
CDR3: CASRKGTAQDF

J: TRBJ2-7
size: once
V: TRBV5-5
D: NA
DNA: TGTGCCAGCAGCTTCACACCAAGCTCCTACGAGCAGTACTTC
CDR3: CASSFTPSSYEQYF

J: TRBJ2-5
size: NA
V: TRBV6-6
D: NA
DNA: TGTGCCAGCAGTCCGAGAAGGGGACAGACCCAGTACTTC
CDR3: CASSPRRGQTQYF

J: TRBJ2-1
size: few
V: TRBV4-2
D: NA
DNA: TGTGCCAGCAGCCAAGACACGGGAGAGGCTTACAATGAGCAGTTCTTC
CDR3: CASSQDTGEAYNEQFF

J: TRBJ2-1
size: NA
V: TRBV11-2
D: NA
DNA: TGTGCCAGCAGCTTAGATCAATCGACAGGTACCACCAACAATGAGCAGTTCTTC
CDR3: CASSLDQSTGTTNNEQFF

J: TRBJ2-1
size: NA
V: TRBV7-9
D: NA
DNA: TGTGCCAGCAGCTTAGAGTTCGATGAGCAGTTCTTC
CDR3: CASSLEFDEQFF

J: TRBJ2-2
size: few
V: TRBV12-3/TRBV12-4
D: NA
DNA: TGTGCCAGCAGTCTTAGTCGGCTCCGCGGGGAGCTGTTTTTT
CDR3: CASSLSRLRGELFF

J: TRBJ1-5
size: many
V: TRBV7-8
D: NA
DNA: TGTGCCAGCAGCTTAGCGCCGGGTTTCAATCAGCCCCAGCATTTT
CDR3: CASSLAPGFNQPQHF

J: TRBJ2-5
size: NA
V: TRBV29-1
D: NA
DNA: TGCAGCGTTGCGAGGGAGGTGGGCGAGACCCAGTACTTC
CDR3: CSVAREVGETQYF

J: TRBJ2-1
size: NA
V: TRBV20-1
D: NA
DNA: TGCAGTGCCCTAGAGTCTTACAATGAGCAGTTCTTC
CDR3: CSALESYNEQFF

J: TRBJ2-5
size: few
V: TRBV5-6
D: NA
DNA: TGTGCCAGCAGCTTGCCAGGGCGCTACCAAGAGACCCAGTACTTC
CDR3: CASSLPGRYQETQYF

J: TRBJ2-7
size: NA
V: TRBV12-3/TRBV12-4
D: TRBD1
DNA: TGTGCCAGCAGAGGACAGGGATTATACGAGCAGTACTTC
CDR3: CASRGQGLYEQYF

J: TRBJ1-4
size: NA
V: TRBV12-3/TRBV12-4
D: NA
DNA: TGTGCCAGCAGATACAGGGAAAAACTGTTTTTT
CDR3: CASRYREKLFF

J: TRBJ2-5
size: NA
V: TRBV6-1
D: TRBD2
DNA: TGTGCCAGCAGTCGGTTAGCGGGAGAAAATTGGGGGAAAGAGACCCAGTACTTC
CDR3: CASSRLAGENWGKETQYF

J: TRBJ1-5
size: many
V: TRBV18
D: NA
DNA: TGTGCCAGCTCACCTACAGTTCGCAATCAGCCCCAGCATTTT
CDR3: CASSPTVRNQPQHF

J: TRBJ1-1
size: NA
V: TRBV6-2/TRBV6-3
D: NA
DNA: TGTGCCAGCAGCAGTTCCCCCTCGTACGCTGAAGCTTTCTTT
CDR3: CASSSSPSYAEAFF

J: TRBJ2-1
size: NA
V: TRBV6-2/TRBV6-3
D: TRBD2
DNA: TGTGCCAGCAGTCAGCGGGGGGGCAGTGAGCAGTTCTTC
CDR3: CASSQRGGSEQFF

J: TRBJ2-7
size: NA
V: TRBV29-1
D: NA
DNA: TGCAGCGTTGACGGGGCGGGACCCTCCTACGAGCAGTACTTC
CDR3: CSVDGAGPSYEQYF

J: TRBJ2-7
size: few
V: TRBV5-1
D: NA
DNA: TGCGCCAGCAGCCCGACAGGTCGGTCACGGGAGCAGTACTTC
CDR3: CASSPTGRSREQYF

J: TRBJ2-1
size: NA
V: TRBV6-2/TRBV6-3
D: TRBD1
DNA: TGTGCCAGCAGTGGTCCCCGGGACAGGAATTACAATGAGCAGTTCTTC
CDR3: CASSGPRDRNYNEQFF

J: TRBJ2-3
size: NA
V: TRBV7-9
D: NA
DNA: TGTGCCAGCAGCTTAGCGGGGAGCGCAGATACGCAGTATTTT
CDR3: CASSLAGSADTQYF

J: TRBJ2-2
size: NA
V: TRBV27
D: NA
DNA: TGTGCCAGCAGTCTAGCGTCAAAGACCGGGGAGCTGTTTTTT
CDR3: CASSLASKTGELFF

J: TRBJ2-2
size: NA
V: TRBV5-1
D: TRBD2
DNA: TGCGCCAGCAGCTTGCTAGCGGGGGAAATGTTTACCGGGGAGCTGTTTTTT
CDR3: CASSLLAGEMFTGELFF

J: TRBJ2-4
size: NA
V: TRBV7-9
D: NA
DNA: TGTGCCAGCAGCTGGACAGAAGGTCTTCAGTACTTC
CDR3: CASSWTEGLQYF

J: TRBJ2-1
size: NA
V: TRBV20-1
D: NA
DNA: TGCAGTGTCCCAGGGTCTCTACTAGACGAGCGATTCTTC
CDR3: CSVPGSLLDERFF

J: TRBJ2-1
size: NA
V: TRBV14
D: NA
DNA: TGTGCCAGCAGCCAATATAACTACAATGAGCAGTTCTTC
CDR3: CASSQYNYNEQFF

J: TRBJ2-5
size: NA
V: TRBV7-9
D: TRBD2
DNA: TGTGCCAGCATCCAGAGTCCGGGACTAGCCCATCAGACCCAGTACTTC
CDR3: CASIQSPGLAHQTQYF

J: TRBJ2-1
size: once
V: TRBV18
D: TRBD1
DNA: TGTGCCAGCTCACCACCGGAGACAGGGGAGCAGTTCTTC
CDR3: CASSPPETGEQFF

J: TRBJ2-5
size: NA
V: TRBV10-3
D: NA
DNA: TGTGCCATCAGTGAACCAGCGGTGGAGACCCAGTACTTC
CDR3: CAISEPAVETQYF

J: TRBJ2-2
size: NA
V: TRBV5-6
D: TRBD2
DNA: TGTGCCAGCAGCGGGGCTAGCGGGAGAACGACCGGGGAGCTGTTTTTT
CDR3: CASSGASGRTTGELFF

J: TRBJ2-7
size: few
V: TRBV30
D: TRBD2
DNA: TGTGCCTGGAGTGCCCCAGCGGGAGCCTACGAGCAGTACTTC
CDR3: CAWSAPAGAYEQYF

J: TRBJ2-7
size: NA
V: TRBV7-2
D: NA
DNA: TGTGCCAGCAGCTCCCCCAACAGGGAGGGGAAGTACGAGCAGTACTTC
CDR3: CASSSPNREGKYEQYF

J: TRBJ2-7
size: NA
V: TRBV9
D: NA
DNA: TGTGCCAGCAGCCCCCGACCGAACTACGAGCAGTACTTC
CDR3: CASSPRPNYEQYF

J: TRBJ1-2
size: NA
V: TRBV6-1
D: NA
DNA: TGTGCCAGCAGTGACGAAAGGTTGGAATTC
CDR3: CASSDERLEF

J: TRBJ2-2
size: NA
V: TRBV11-2
D: TRBD1
DNA: TGTGCCAGCAGCTTTGTACAGGGGCGCACCGGGGAGCTGTTTTTT
CDR3: CASSFVQGRTGELFF

J: TRBJ2-3
size: NA
V: TRBV29-1
D: NA
DNA: TGCAGCGTTGAATTGACGGGGGATACGCAGTATTTT
CDR3: CSVELTGDTQYF